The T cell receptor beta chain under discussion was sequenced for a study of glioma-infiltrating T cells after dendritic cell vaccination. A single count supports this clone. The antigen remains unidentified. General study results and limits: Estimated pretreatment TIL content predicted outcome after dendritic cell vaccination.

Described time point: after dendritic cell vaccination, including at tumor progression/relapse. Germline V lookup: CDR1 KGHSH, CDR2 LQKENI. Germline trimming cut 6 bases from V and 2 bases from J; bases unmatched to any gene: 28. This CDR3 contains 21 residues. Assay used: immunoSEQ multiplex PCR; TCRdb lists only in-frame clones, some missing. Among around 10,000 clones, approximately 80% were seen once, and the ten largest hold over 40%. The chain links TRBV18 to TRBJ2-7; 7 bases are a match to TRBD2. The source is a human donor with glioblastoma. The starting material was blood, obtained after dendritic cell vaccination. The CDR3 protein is CASSRTPVGAGDSSETYEQYF. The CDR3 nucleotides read TGTGCCAGCTCCCGCACCCCGGTTGGGGCGGGAGATTCTTCGGAAACCTACGAGCAGTACTTC.